Below, 31 T cell receptor beta chains from the same sample are listed, as sequenced in a study of control samples from healthy donors and cancer patients. Clones were sequenced by immunoSEQ multiplex PCR, and TCRdb holds only the in-frame ones, with some missing. The table lists 100,000 to 150,000 clones, around 90% of them singletons. Material for sequencing was blood. The receptors were sampled from a man aged 18 to 29 in good health.

For the CDR3, the DNA is TGTGCCAGCAGCCAGGACAGAAACACTGAAGCTTTCTTT. It specifies CASSQDRNTEAFF. This sequence joins TRBV7-8 and TRBJ1-1; weak D call: TRBD1 (6 bases). The length of the CDR3 is 13 residues. Trimming pared 5 bases from V and 2 bases from J, leaving 9 bases between. Germline V gene lookup returns CDR1 SGHVS and CDR2 FQNEAQ.

This clone came up once. This sequence joins TRBV5-1 and TRBJ1-1; 7 bases match TRBD1. The trim removed 0 bases at V and 0 bases at J, leaving 8 bases unmatched. Per the germline V gene, CDR1 is SGHRS and CDR2 is YFSETQ. The CDR3 consists of 17 residues. Here the CDR3 reads CASSLAPTGAMNTEAFF. CDR3 DNA sequence: TGCGCCAGCAGCTTGGCCCCAACAGGGGCTATGAACACTGAAGCTTTCTTT.

The V gene is TRBV15, the J gene TRBJ2-5, with 10 bases fitting TRBD2. Germline CDR1 LNHNV, CDR2 YYDKDF (reference sequence). The trim removed 1 base at V and 5 bases at J, leaving 4 bases unmatched. This CDR3 is built from 15 residues. The CDR3 nucleotides are TGTGCCACCAGCAGAGGTGGGACTAGCGAGGAGACCCAGTACTTC. This encodes CATSRGGTSEETQYF.

The chain employs TRBV7-3 and TRBJ1-3, with D possibly TRBD1 on 6 matching bases. CDR1 is SGHTA and CDR2 is FQGTGA in the germline V gene. The V end lost 5 bases, the J end lost 4 bases, and 24 bases lay between the germline ends. This CDR3 is 18 amino acids long. The CDR3 nucleotides read TGTGCCAGCAGCCCTTCCCCTCTACAGGGTAGCCCCGGAAACACCATATATTTT. It translates to CASSPSPLQGSPGNTIYF.

J is TRBJ1-6 and V is TRBV7-2; 8 positions agree with TRBD1. Per the germline V gene, CDR1 is SGHTA and CDR2 is FQGNSA. The CDR3 contains 17 residues. V lost 4 bases and J lost 2; bases outside the gene matches: 7. In DNA form, the CDR3 reads TGTGCCAGCAGCTCGCGAGCAGGGGGCCCCTATAATTCACCCCTCCACTTT. It yields the protein CASSSRAGGPYNSPLHF.

The chain carries TRBV6-5 and TRBJ1-5; 8 bases are a match to TRBD1. Germline CDR1 reads MNHEY; CDR2 reads SVGAGI. The CDR3 loop spans 14 amino acids. V gave up 5 bases and J gave up 3 bases; unmatched junction bases: 3. CDR3 in amino acids: CASSIQGDNQPQHF. The CDR3 DNA is TGTGCCAGCAGTATACAGGGGGACAATCAGCCCCAGCATTTT.

The gene calls are TRBV5-6 and TRBJ2-1, with D tentatively TRBD2 (5 bases). This CDR3 region has 15 residues. CDR1 and CDR2 (germline): SGHDT, YYEEEE. V was clipped by 4 bases and J by 4 bases, with 15 bases between them. The chain's CDR3 is CASSPPFGKYNEQFF. The DNA of the CDR3 is TGTGCCAGCAGCCCGCCTTTCGGGAAGTACAATGAGCAGTTCTTC.

This clone was seen only once. The chain employs TRBV3-1 (or the pseudogene TRBV3-2) and TRBJ1-1, with TRBD1 identical over 7 bases. Trimming took 5 bases from V and 4 from J; bases not matched to a gene: 10. Germline V CDR1 and CDR2: LGHDT, YNNKEL (reference sequence). The CDR3 spans 15 residues. Here the CDR3 reads CASSAASGGSTEAFF. CDR3 nucleotides: TGTGCCAGCAGCGCAGCGTCAGGGGGTAGCACTGAAGCTTTCTTT.

This sequence joins TRBV6-4 and TRBJ1-1; TRBD1 matches 8 bases. Germline CDR1 and CDR2: MRHNA and SNTAGT. There are 13 residues in the CDR3. Unmatched junction bases numbered 1, after V lost 3 bases and J lost 4 bases. The CDR3 nucleotides are TGTGCCAGCAGTGAGGACAGGGCCACTGAAGCTTTCTTT. It codes for CASSEDRATEAFF.

The chain is built from TRBV15 and TRBJ2-6; possible D gene TRBD1, 6 bases. The V end was cut by 2 bases, the J end by 2 bases, with 16 bases between. The V gene's germline CDR1 is LNHNV and CDR2 YYDKDF (reference sequence). The CDR3 totals 18 residues. The CDR3 DNA is TGTGCCACCAGCAGATCGATTCTGCAGGGGACTGGGGCCAACGTCCTGACTTTC. Its protein product is CATSRSILQGTGANVLTF.

The chain uses TRBV5-4 and TRBJ1-2; 8 bases agree with TRBD1. CDR1 and CDR2 (germline): SGHNT, YYREEE (reference sequence). The CDR3 totals 15 residues. The trim removed 4 bases at V and 4 bases at J, leaving 9 bases unmatched. DNA for the CDR3: TGTGCCAGCAGCCCCGGGACAGGCCCCAGCTATGGCTACACCTTC. Translating gives CASSPGTGPSYGYTF.

In regard to this clone: The same CDR3 is also encoded by other DNA sequences in this sample. The chain couples TRBV5-4 to TRBJ2-7; D remains unclear. CDR1 and CDR2 (germline): SGHNT, YYREEE (reference sequence). CDR3 length equals 13 residues. Trimming removed 0 bases from V and 1 base from J, with 5 bases in between. This CDR3 reads CASSLDGSYEQYF. Written as DNA, the CDR3 is TGTGCCAGCAGCTTGGACGGGTCCTACGAGCAGTACTTC. Looking up the rest from reference TRBV5-4 and TRBJ2-7 gives the full variable domain: ETGVTQSPTHLIKTRGQQVTLRCSSQSGHNTVSWYQQALGQGPQFIFQYYREEENGRGNFPPRFSGLQFPNYSSELNVNALELDDSALYLCASSLDGSYEQYFGPGTRLTVT.

This sequence joins TRBV7-9 and TRBJ2-7; 10 nucleotides line up with TRBD1. V lost 5 bases to trimming and J lost 2 bases; unmatched junction nucleotides: 9. The CDR3 loop spans 16 amino acids. CDR1 is SEHNR, CDR2 FQNEAQ, per germline (reference sequence). CDR3 nucleotide sequence: TGTGCCAGCAGCCCGCGACAGGGGGCATCTACCTACGAGCAGTACTTC. It encodes CASSPRQGASTYEQYF. Full variable domain (outside the CDR3, taken from reference TRBV7-9 and TRBJ2-7): DTGVSQNPRHKITKRGQNVTFRCDPISEHNRLYWYRQTLGQGPEFLTYFQNEAQLEKSRLLSDRFSAERPKGSFSTLEIQRTEQGDSAMYLCASSPRQGASTYEQYFGPGTRLTVT.

The chain couples TRBV10-3 to TRBJ1-3; D gene uncertain. The CDR3 extends over 16 amino acids. Germline-derived CDR1 and CDR2 are ENHRY and SYGVKD. V lost 0 bases and J 2 bases, leaving 11 bases between the germline ends. As DNA, the CDR3 is TGTGCCATCAGTGAGTCAGGATTAGGTGCTGGAAACACCATATATTTT. Translation gives CAISESGLGAGNTIYF.

The V call is TRBV27, the J call TRBJ1-2, with 7 bases identical to TRBD1. Trimming removed 5 bases from V and 4 bases from J; junction bases left unmatched: 4. CDR1 MNHEY and CDR2 SMNVEV come from the germline V gene (reference sequence). This CDR3 has 13 amino acids. CDR3 loop: CASSATGIYGYTF. CDR3 sequence (DNA): TGTGCCAGCAGTGCGACAGGGATCTATGGCTACACCTTC.

This chain links TRBV5-1 with TRBJ2-2; 9 bases line up with TRBD2. The CDR3 has 17 residues. Germline CDR1 is SGHRS and CDR2 is YFSETQ. The V gene end was trimmed by 2 bases and the J gene end by 1 base; junction bases not matched to a gene: 6. The CDR3: CASSFLSAGGNTGELFF. For the CDR3, the DNA is TGCGCCAGCAGCTTTTTGTCAGCGGGGGGGAACACCGGGGAGCTGTTTTTT.

The chain joins TRBV7-9 to TRBJ1-1, with 9 bases identical to TRBD1. This CDR3 comprises 17 residues. CDR1 and CDR2 from the germline V gene are SEHNR and FQNEAQ (reference sequence). With 4 bases clipped from V and 0 bases from J, the junction kept 9 bases outside the gene matches. CDR3 bases: TGTGCCAGCAGCTCCACCAACAGGGGGCTCATGAACACTGAAGCTTTCTTT. The encoded protein is CASSSTNRGLMNTEAFF.

This clone appeared once. The CDR3 spells CASSFRTGTTEAFF. CDR3 nucleotide sequence: TGTGCCAGCAGTTTCAGGACGGGGACCACTGAAGCTTTCTTT. V and J are TRBV6-6 and TRBJ1-1; perhaps TRBD1 as D (5 bases). The CDR3 extends over 14 amino acids. Germline loops: CDR1 MNHNY, CDR2 SVGAGI (reference sequence). Trimming stripped 4 bases from V and 4 bases from J, with 13 bases between.

This chain joins TRBV11-1 and TRBJ2-7; D remains ambiguous. CDR1 and CDR2 from the germline V gene are SGHAT and FQDESV (reference sequence). Between the trimmed V and J ends, which lost 1 base and 0 bases, there was a span of 10 bases. This CDR3 comprises 15 residues. The CDR3 reads CASSLVLVNSYEQYF. The CDR3 DNA reads as TGTGCCAGCAGCTTAGTCTTGGTCAACTCCTACGAGCAGTACTTC.

The chain joins TRBV18 to TRBJ1-2, with unresolved D. CDR1 is KGHSH and CDR2 is LQKENI in the germline V gene. The CDR3 is 13 amino acids. Trimming pared 0 bases from V and 8 bases from J, leaving 10 bases between. This chain's CDR3 is CASSPPGKAGYTF. The CDR3 DNA sequence: TGTGCCAGCTCACCACCGGGGAAAGCCGGCTACACCTTC.

This chain joins TRBV5-8 and TRBJ2-6, with a weak D call TRBD2 (6 bases). The length of the CDR3 is 17 residues. Germline V gives CDR1 SGHTS, CDR2 YDEGEE. Trimming took 4 bases from V and 0 from J, leaving 14 bases between them. This chain's CDR3 is CASSPGLTPSGANVLTF. CDR3 coding DNA: TGTGCCAGCAGCCCGGGACTTACGCCCTCTGGGGCCAACGTCCTGACTTTC.

This chain uses TRBV30 with TRBJ1-2; unclear D gene. CDR3 length: 14 residues. Germline lookup yields CDR1 GTSNPN and CDR2 SVGIG (reference sequence). Deletions cut 0 bases from V and 3 bases from J, with 11 bases between. The CDR3 reads CAWSVQVLDYGYTF. Here the CDR3 DNA reads TGTGCCTGGAGTGTGCAGGTTTTGGACTATGGCTACACCTTC.

The rearrangement uses TRBV10-3 and TRBJ2-2; tentative D call: TRBD1 (5 bases). Germline loops: CDR1 ENHRY, CDR2 SYGVKD. The CDR3 consists of 14 residues. The V end was cut by 2 bases, the J end by 2 bases, with 6 bases between. The DNA for the CDR3 is TGTGCCATCAGTGAGGACAGAAACACCGGGGAGCTGTTTTTT. It translates to CAISEDRNTGELFF.

The chain employs TRBV9 and TRBJ2-7; D remains unclear. Trimming pared 5 bases from V and 0 bases from J, leaving 3 bases between. CDR1 is SGDLS, CDR2 YYNGEE, per germline. The CDR3 contains 11 residues. The DNA of the CDR3 is TGTGCCAGCAGGGCCTCCTACGAGCAGTACTTC. This encodes CASRASYEQYF.

This chain connects TRBV14 to TRBJ2-7; the D gene is possibly TRBD1 (5 bases). Germline CDR1 and CDR2: SGHDN and FVKESK. CDR3 length: 16 amino acids. Trimming shortened V by 0 bases and J by 1 base, and 13 bases separated the two germline ends. The CDR3 protein is CASSQEATGVSYEQYF. The CDR3 bases are TGTGCCAGCAGCCAAGAAGCCACAGGTGTATCCTACGAGCAGTACTTC.

The rearrangement uses TRBV23-1 and TRBJ2-3, with 11 bases that match TRBD2. TRBV23-1 is an ORF for which the function is uncertain. Losses at the gene ends were 0 bases for V and 2 bases for J; bases not matched to a gene: 1. CDR3 length: 16 amino acids. CDR3 loop: CASSQSTSGDTDTQYF. The DNA for the CDR3 is TGCGCCAGCAGTCAATCGACTAGCGGGGACACAGATACGCAGTATTTT.

This chain links TRBV15 with TRBJ1-5; tentative D call: TRBD1 (5 bases). Trimming pared 4 bases from V and 3 bases from J, leaving 19 bases between. This CDR3 has 17 amino acids. CDR1 is LNHNV and CDR2 is YYDKDF in the germline V gene (reference sequence). The CDR3 here is CATSKGTGTHNNQPQHF. The CDR3 coding sequence is TGTGCCACCAGCAAGGGGACCGGGACTCATAACAATCAGCCCCAGCATTTT.

The genes are TRBV25-1 and TRBJ1-1; D unresolved. CDR3 size: 14 residues. Per germline, CDR1 MGHDK and CDR2 SYGVNS. The V and J ends lost 5 bases and 4 bases respectively, with 14 bases between them. The CDR3 DNA is TGTGCCAGCAGTCAATGGGCGGGCCTCACTGAAGCTTTCTTT. Protein sequence: CASSQWAGLTEAFF.

This rearrangement joins TRBV19 to TRBJ2-1; D is perhaps TRBD1 (6 bases). This CDR3 is 18 amino acids long. CDR1 and CDR2 from the germline V gene are LNHDA and SQIVND (reference sequence). V dropped 0 bases and J dropped 3 bases, with 18 bases sitting between them. The CDR3: CASSIDRDKGVDYNEQFF. For the CDR3, the DNA is TGTGCCAGTAGTATAGACCGAGATAAGGGGGTAGACTACAATGAGCAGTTCTTC.

The rearrangement joins TRBV9 to TRBJ1-1, with TRBD1 as a possible D gene (5 bases). Deletions cut 3 bases from V and 0 bases from J, with 15 bases between. This CDR3 has 16 residues. Germline CDR1 is SGDLS and CDR2 is YYNGEE. CDR3 residues: CASSGPGRLMNTEAFF. The CDR3 nucleotides read TGTGCCAGCAGCGGACCGGGACGTCTCATGAACACTGAAGCTTTCTTT.

The chain couples TRBV18 to TRBJ2-5; D is unclear. The length of the CDR3 is 12 residues. CDR1 and CDR2 (germline): KGHSH, LQKENI. V was shortened by 5 bases and J by 5 bases, with 9 bases between the two germline ends. The CDR3 DNA reads as TGTGCCAGCTCAGAACAGAGGGAGACCCAGTACTTC. This gives the protein CASSEQRETQYF. Filled out from reference TRBV18 and TRBJ2-5, the complete variable domain reads NAGVMQNPRHLVRRRGQEARLRCSPMKGHSHVYWYRQLPEEGLKFMVYLQKENIIDESGMPKERFSAEFPKEGPSILRIQQVVRGDSAAYFCASSEQRETQYFGPGTRLLVL.